This is a list of T cell receptor beta chains from one sample in a study of blood T cell repertoires in COVID-19. TCRdb's table, derived via immunoSEQ multiplex PCR, lists solely in-frame clones and lacks some. Altogether 200,000 to 300,000 clones are present, around 86% being singletons, with the ten largest covering approximately 5.1%. Sequences were obtained from peripheral blood. The source of these receptors is a woman aged 55-70 years with COVID-19, enrolled during active disease. Both conserved end residues are part of each CDR3. A D gene is named only where the DNA matches it firmly. Expanded clones are given a class, and other clones once, few, many or no size at all.

>TRBV6-6|NA|TRBJ2-7|TRBD1
TGTGCCAGCAGTCGCCCCGGGACAGGGGGCGCTGGCCTGGGATACGAGCAGTACTTC
CASSRPGTGGAGLGYEQYF
>TRBV24-1|few|TRBJ2-1|NA
TGTGCCACCAGTGATTACGAGGGCGGGGACAATGAGCAGTTCTTC
CATSDYEGGDNEQFF
>TRBV5-4|NA|TRBJ1-1|TRBD1
TGTGCCAGCAGCTTAGGGACAGCCGCGTTGAACACTGAAGCTTTCTTT
CASSLGTAALNTEAFF
>TRBV5-1|NA|TRBJ1-1|NA
TGCGCCAGCAGCTTGGGGGGCGGAAGCATGAACACTGAAGCTTTCTTT
CASSLGGGSMNTEAFF
>TRBV30|NA|TRBJ1-2|TRBD1
TGTGCCTGGGGGACAGGGCCCCAGCTCCCTAACTATGGCTACACCTTC
CAWGTGPQLPNYGYTF
>TRBV30|NA|TRBJ1-2|TRBD1
TGTGCCTGGAGTGCGGGACAGGTTTGGGCCTATGGCTACACCTTC
CAWSAGQVWAYGYTF
>TRBV6-2/TRBV6-3|NA|TRBJ1-2|NA
TGTGCCAGCAGTTACCCGACAGAGCCCTACACCTTC
CASSYPTEPYTF
>TRBV2|NA|TRBJ2-5|NA
TGTGCCAGCAGTGCTACAGGTCTACAAGAGACCCAGTACTTC
CASSATGLQETQYF
>TRBV28|NA|TRBJ2-1|TRBD2
TGTGGAATACGACTAGCGGGAGAAAATGAGCAGTTCTTC
CGIRLAGENEQFF
>TRBV7-6|NA|TRBJ1-2|NA
TGTGCCAGCAGCTTAGCGCAGGGTAGGGGCTACACCTTC
CASSLAQGRGYTF
>TRBV15|NA|TRBJ2-7|NA
TGTGCCACCAGCGGACCGACTAGAACCGAGCAGTACTTC
CATSGPTRTEQYF
>TRBV19|NA|TRBJ1-4|TRBD1
TGTGCCAGTAGTAACGGGACAGCTTGGGGTGAAAAACTGTTTTTT
CASSNGTAWGEKLFF
>TRBV30|NA|TRBJ2-7|NA
TGTGCCTGGGGGTTGAGCTCCTACGAGCAGTACTTC
CAWGLSSYEQYF
>TRBV7-3|NA|TRBJ2-1|TRBD1
TGTGCCAGCAGCTTGACACAGGGGGCTTCCTACAATGAGCAGTTCTTC
CASSLTQGASYNEQFF
>TRBV5-1|NA|TRBJ2-1|NA
TGCGCCAGCAGCACACCGGGCCTCTACGGGATCAATGAGCAGTTCTTC
CASSTPGLYGINEQFF
>TRBV27|NA|TRBJ2-7|TRBD1
TGTGCCAGCAGTCCCCCGGGACAGGGGCCCCACGAGCAGTACTTC
CASSPPGQGPHEQYF
>TRBV10-2|NA|TRBJ1-3|NA
TGCGCCAGCAGCCCCCGAGGGGGAGATCTTAAGACTGGAAACACCATATATTTT
CASSPRGGDLKTGNTIYF
>TRBV24-1|NA|TRBJ2-2|TRBD2
TGTGCCACCAGTGATACACTAGCGGGAGTGTCGAACACCGGGGAGCTGTTTTTT
CATSDTLAGVSNTGELFF
>TRBV19|NA|TRBJ1-4|NA
TGTGCCAGTGAGGACAGTAATAATGAAAAACTGTTTTTT
CASEDSNNEKLFF
>TRBV7-2|NA|TRBJ1-6|TRBD1
TGTGCCAGCAGCCTGGGACAGGGCGCACGTAATTCACCCCTCCACTTT
CASSLGQGARNSPLHF
>TRBV5-4|NA|TRBJ1-1|TRBD1
TGTGCCAGCAGCCGGGACAGGGGTGTCACTGAAGCTTTCTTT
CASSRDRGVTEAFF
>TRBV4-1|NA|TRBJ1-2|NA
TGCGCCAGCAGCCAAGTCCCGACAGAGCCGTCCTATGGCTACACCTTC
CASSQVPTEPSYGYTF
>TRBV5-1|NA|TRBJ2-3|TRBD1
TGCGCCAGCAGCAAAGGGACAGGTAGCACAGATACGCAGTATTTT
CASSKGTGSTDTQYF
>TRBV30|once|TRBJ1-1|TRBD1
TGTGCCTGGAGTCGGACAGGGGGCACTGAAGCTTTCTTT
CAWSRTGGTEAFF
>TRBV11-2|once|TRBJ2-7|TRBD1
TGTGCCAGCAGCTTGGGGTCGGGACAGGTATACGAGCAGTACTTC
CASSLGSGQVYEQYF
>TRBV30|few|TRBJ2-2|NA
TGTGCCTGGAAAAGGGGGTCGAACACCGGGGAGCTGTTTTTT
CAWKRGSNTGELFF
>TRBV4-1|once|TRBJ1-2|TRBD1
TGCGCCAGCAGCCCGGCAATATTGGCAAGGACAGGGAAGGGCTACACCTTC
CASSPAILARTGKGYTF
>TRBV19|NA|TRBJ1-5|TRBD1
TGTGCCAGTAGTACCACAGGGGGCGCGTCTAGACAGCATTTT
CASSTTGGASRQHF
>TRBV18|NA|TRBJ1-5|NA
TGTGCCAGCTCACCAGCGGGGAATCAGCCCCAGCATTTT
CASSPAGNQPQHF
>TRBV11-2|NA|TRBJ2-1|NA
TGTGCCAGCAGCAAATACTATCCGAGTACGTTCTTC
CASSKYYPSTFF
>TRBV15|NA|TRBJ2-7|NA
TGTGCCACCAGCAGAGATGGCCCCACCTGGCACGAGCAGTACTTC
CATSRDGPTWHEQYF
>TRBV30|NA|TRBJ1-5|TRBD1
TGTGCCTGGAGTGTACTGACAGGGAATCAGCCCCAGCATTTT
CAWSVLTGNQPQHF
>TRBV6-5|NA|TRBJ2-7|TRBD2
TGTGCCAGCAGTTACTCGGGACTAGCGGGGACCTACGAGCAGTACTTC
CASSYSGLAGTYEQYF
>TRBV24-1|few|TRBJ1-2|NA
TGTGCCACCAGCACAGGGAGAGGGGGCTACACCTTC
CATSTGRGGYTF
>TRBV7-2|NA|TRBJ2-2|TRBD2
TGTGCCAGCAGCCAGACTAGCGGGAGGGCCCGGGACACCGGGGAGCTGTTTTTT
CASSQTSGRARDTGELFF
>TRBV6-1|NA|TRBJ1-4|NA
TGTGCCAGCAGTGATAGGGGCAAGACGGTAAATGAAAAACTGTTTTTT
CASSDRGKTVNEKLFF
>TRBV27|NA|TRBJ2-2|NA
TGTGCCAGCAGTTTCAAGGGTCTTAGCGTTAATACCGGGGAGCTGTTTTTT
CASSFKGLSVNTGELFF
>TRBV19|NA|TRBJ2-7|NA
TGTGCCAGCGGAACGACACGACCCCCTTACGAGCAGTACTTC
CASGTTRPPYEQYF
>TRBV6-5|NA|TRBJ2-1|TRBD2
TGTGCCAGCAGGGGGGCTAGCGGGAGGGCCAACGAGCAGTTCTTC
CASRGASGRANEQFF
>TRBV5-1|NA|TRBJ2-7|TRBD2
TGCGCCAGCAGCTTGGCCCCTAGCGGCTACGAGCAGTACTTC
CASSLAPSGYEQYF